These 19 T cell receptor beta chains share one sample of origin, sequenced in a study of T-cell memory formation after mild COVID-19. TCRdb recomputed calls from the 5' RACE reads with MiXCR, one row per CDR3 protein. The data contain fewer than 550,000 distinct CDR3 sequences, around 19% of them singletons. Material for sequencing was PBMCs or a T cell subset sorted from them (not recorded which). The receptor set was obtained from an adult woman who had mild COVID-19 (a few samples of this study predate the infection). Cell type and time point are not known.

This clonotype turned up a few times. In nucleotides, the CDR3 is TGTGCCAGCAGCTGGTTCCGGGACAGGACGAACACCGGGGAGCTGTTTTTT. Protein product: CASSWFRDRTNTGELFF. The chain has TRBV13 and TRBJ2-2; TRBD1 matches 8 bases. This CDR3 comprises 17 residues. CDR1 PRHDT and CDR2 FYEKMQ come from the germline V gene (reference sequence). The ends lost 4 bases at V and 0 bases at J; junction bases unmatched: 7. The full variable domain, rest sourced from reference TRBV13 and TRBJ2-2, is AAGVIQSPRHLIKEKRETATLKCYPIPRHDTVYWYQQGPGQDPQFLISFYEKMQSDKGSIPDRFSAQQFSDYHSELNMSSLELGDSALYFCASSWFRDRTNTGELFFGEGSRLTVL.

There are a few counts of this clonotype. The rearrangement joins TRBV6-1 to TRBJ2-7; the D call may be TRBD1 or TRBD2 (5 bases each). V lost 0 bases and J lost 3, with 15 bases in between. Germline V CDR1 and CDR2: MNHNS, SASEGT. The CDR3 runs to 16 residues. The CDR3 nucleotides are TGTGCCAGCAGTGAAGCGTCCTTCCCAGGGAGCTACGAGCAGTACTTC. Translation gives CASSEASFPGSYEQYF.

The CDR3 region is CASSQTGGRNNEQFF. The CDR3 DNA follows: TGTGCCAGCAGCCAAACAGGGGGCCGAAACAATGAGCAGTTCTTC. The chain carries TRBV27 and TRBJ2-1, with 9 nucleotides matching TRBD1. V lost 6 bases to trimming and J lost 5 bases; unmatched junction nucleotides: 8. Germline CDR1 MNHEY, CDR2 SMNVEV (reference sequence). The CDR3 has 15 amino acids.

This clonotype was found many times. J is TRBJ1-1 and V is TRBV27; D call uncertain. V was shortened by 4 bases and J by 8 bases, with 14 bases between the two germline ends. Per the germline V gene, CDR1 is MNHEY and CDR2 is SMNVEV (reference sequence). The CDR3 totals 13 residues. CDR3 sequence reads: CASSSQVGEEAFF. CDR3 nucleotide sequence: TGTGCCAGCAGTTCCCAAGTAGGAGAGGAAGCTTTCTTT.

The gene calls are TRBV12-3 or TRBV12-4 and TRBJ2-1, with 8 bases lining up with TRBD2. J was trimmed by 10 bases and V by 3 bases; bases with no gene match: 11. This CDR3 contains 15 residues. CDR3 protein: CASSFILSGEVEQFF. The CDR3, as DNA: TGTGCCAGCAGTTTCATCCTTAGCGGGGAGGTAGAGCAGTTCTTC.

This clonotype has a handful of counts. V is TRBV14 and J is TRBJ2-7; 8 bases line up with TRBD2. V shed 1 base, J shed 2 bases, and the junction held 7 bases outside the gene matches. The CDR3 is made up of 16 amino acids. From germline, CDR1 is SGHDN and CDR2 FVKESK. CDR3 nucleotides: TGTGCCAGCAGCCAAGTAGCGGGACACTCCACCTACGAGCAGTACTTC. Translated, it gives CASSQVAGHSTYEQYF.

The genes are TRBV12-3 or TRBV12-4 and TRBJ2-1; D possibly corresponds to TRBD1 (7 bases). Trimming shortened V by 6 bases and J by 4 bases, and 13 bases separated the two germline ends. The length of the CDR3 is 14 residues. The CDR3 spells CASRPGGMYNEQFF. CDR3 bases: TGTGCCAGCAGGCCAGGGGGGATGTACAATGAGCAGTTCTTC.

This clonotype showed up just a few times. The chain has TRBV5-1 and TRBJ1-2; D ambiguous. The CDR3 runs to 13 residues. Germline lookup yields CDR1 SGHRS and CDR2 YFSETQ. V dropped 4 bases and J dropped 7 bases, with 14 bases sitting between them. CDR3 sequence (DNA): TGCGCCAGCAGCGCTGGCGGGTCCGCTGGCTACACCTTC. The encoded protein is CASSAGGSAGYTF.

This clonotype has a count of ten or more. This CDR3 reads CASSLGGVGEQYF. Here the CDR3 DNA reads TGTGCCAGCAGTTTGGGAGGGGTCGGAGAGCAGTACTTC. The chain joins TRBV12-3 or TRBV12-4 to TRBJ2-7; TRBD2 matches at 7 bases. V trimming: 3 bases; J trimming: 7 bases; junction bases outside the gene matches: 6. The CDR3 covers 13 residues.

The V gene is TRBV3-1, the J gene TRBJ2-4; 14 bases fit TRBD2. Germline CDR1 and CDR2: LGHDT and YNNKEL (reference sequence). This CDR3 comprises 18 residues. The V and J ends lost 4 bases and 0 bases, in that order; junction bases with no gene match: 5. The CDR3 is CASSPRTSGGIAKNIQYF. CDR3 nucleotide sequence: TGTGCCAGCAGCCCTCGGACTAGCGGGGGGATAGCCAAAAACATTCAGTACTTC.

This clonotype was seen ten or more times. The chain recombines TRBV7-2 with TRBJ2-5; 8 bases are a match to TRBD1. The V segment lost 5 bases and the J segment 1 base; nucleotides outside the gene matches: 9. This CDR3 is 16 amino acids long. Germline lookup yields CDR1 SGHTA and CDR2 FQGNSA. In DNA form, the CDR3 reads TGTGCCAGCAGCGAAATCGACAGGGGTGTCCAAGAGACCCAGTACTTC. It is translated as CASSEIDRGVQETQYF. Variable domain in full (rest from reference TRBV7-2 and TRBJ2-5): GAGVSQSPSNKVTEKGKDVELRCDPISGHTALYWYRQSLGQGLEFLIYFQGNSAPDKSGLPSDRFSAERTGGSVSTLTIQRTQQEDSAVYLCASSEIDRGVQETQYFGPGTRLLVL.

This clonotype was found a few times. V is TRBV7-9 and J is TRBJ2-1, with 10 bases aligning to TRBD2. The germline CDR1 and CDR2 sequences are SEHNR and FQNEAQ (reference sequence). The CDR3 runs 15 residues. The trim removed 5 bases at V and 9 bases at J, leaving 10 bases unmatched. DNA of the CDR3: TGTGCCAGCAGCCTGAGCGGGGGGGCTTCGGGTGAGCAGTTCTTC. Translated: CASSLSGGASGEQFF.

This clonotype occurred a few times. This chain uses TRBV27 with TRBJ1-3; 7 bases line up with TRBD1. The CDR3 totals 14 residues. Looked up from germline, CDR1 is MNHEY and CDR2 is SMNVEV (reference sequence). Trimming at V came to 5 bases and at J to 4 bases, leaving 5 bases not matched to a gene. CDR3 protein: CASSLTGDGNTIYF. CDR3 nucleotide sequence: TGTGCCAGCAGTCTTACAGGGGACGGAAACACCATATATTTT.

This clonotype showed up just a few times. The rearrangement uses TRBV6-5 and TRBJ2-1, with TRBD2 matching 7 bases. J gave up 6 bases and V 8 bases, and 13 bases lay outside the gene matches. The CDR3 is 15 amino acids. The germline V gene has CDR1 MNHEY and CDR2 SVGAGI. CDR3: CASSGGGSVANEQFF. For the CDR3, the DNA is TGTGCCAGCTCGGGTGGCGGGAGTGTGGCCAATGAGCAGTTCTTC.

The chain links TRBV29-1 to TRBJ2-5; D is possibly TRBD1 (5 bases). V lost 2 bases to trimming and J lost 5 bases, with 12 bases between them. CDR3 length: 13 amino acids. Germline loops: CDR1 SQVTM, CDR2 ANQGSEA. CDR3 loop: CSVEIGAGETQYF. The CDR3 DNA follows: TGCAGCGTTGAAATAGGGGCTGGGGAGACCCAGTACTTC.

The chain uses TRBV2 and TRBJ2-7; 9 bases agree with TRBD1. CDR1 and CDR2 from the germline V gene are SNHLY and FYNNEI. V was clipped by 7 bases and J by 2 bases; unmatched bases: 6. The CDR3 spans 14 residues. The CDR3 sequence: CASTGTGRPYEQYF. In nucleotides, the CDR3 is TGTGCCAGCACCGGGACAGGGAGACCCTACGAGCAGTACTTC.

The gene calls are TRBV11-1 and TRBJ1-1; perhaps TRBD1 as D (6 bases). This CDR3 comprises 13 residues. In germline, CDR1 is SGHAT, CDR2 FQDESV (reference sequence). V lost 5 bases, J lost 8 bases, and 15 bases lay in between. The CDR3 loop is CASSAPAGGEAFF. CDR3 DNA: TGTGCCAGCAGCGCCCCCGCGGGGGGCGAAGCTTTCTTT.

In this sample, this clonotype turned up many times. This sequence joins TRBV7-8 and TRBJ2-3, with 9 nucleotides matching TRBD2. Trimming at V came to 5 bases and at J to 1 base, leaving 1 base not matched to a gene. Per the germline V gene, CDR1 is SGHVS and CDR2 is FQNEAQ. This CDR3 spans 14 amino acids. CDR3 region: CASSRLAGTDTQYF. In DNA, the CDR3 is TGTGCCAGCAGCCGACTAGCGGGCACAGATACGCAGTATTTT.

There are a few counts of this clonotype. The chain is built from TRBV10-3 and TRBJ1-1; D remains unclear. CDR3 length: 14 amino acids. V was trimmed by 3 bases and J by 11 bases, leaving 19 bases between them. CDR1 ENHRY and CDR2 SYGVKD come from the germline V gene. In nucleotides, the CDR3 is TGTGCCATCAGTGATGACGGCAGGCGTGGAGGGGCTTTCTTT. The encoded protein is CAISDDGRRGGAFF.